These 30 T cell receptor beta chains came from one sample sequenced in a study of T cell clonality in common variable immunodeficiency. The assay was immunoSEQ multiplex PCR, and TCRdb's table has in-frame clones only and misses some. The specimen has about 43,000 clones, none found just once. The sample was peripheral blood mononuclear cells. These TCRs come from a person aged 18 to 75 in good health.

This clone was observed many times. CDR3 bases read: TGTGCCAGCTCCCTCGGACAGGGAGGGAACACTGAA. Amino acids: CASSLGQGGNTE. The whole CDR3 sequence is CASSLGQGGNTEAFF. This chain connects TRBV18 to TRBJ1-1; 8 nucleotides align to TRBD1. The CDR3 goes on 3 residues after the read ends, and that part is filled in from the germline J gene. This CDR3 contains 15 residues. Trimming removed 6 bases from V and 1 base from J; junction bases left unmatched: 7. In germline, CDR1 is KGHSH, CDR2 LQKENI.

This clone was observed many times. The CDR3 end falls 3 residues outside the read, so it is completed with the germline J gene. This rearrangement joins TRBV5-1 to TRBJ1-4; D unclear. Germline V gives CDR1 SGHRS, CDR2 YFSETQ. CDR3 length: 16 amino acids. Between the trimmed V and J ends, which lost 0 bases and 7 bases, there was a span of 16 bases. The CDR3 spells CASSLASGPSGEKLFF. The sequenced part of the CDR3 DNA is TGCGCCAGCAGCTTGGCCTCTGGCCCTAGTGGTGAAAAA.

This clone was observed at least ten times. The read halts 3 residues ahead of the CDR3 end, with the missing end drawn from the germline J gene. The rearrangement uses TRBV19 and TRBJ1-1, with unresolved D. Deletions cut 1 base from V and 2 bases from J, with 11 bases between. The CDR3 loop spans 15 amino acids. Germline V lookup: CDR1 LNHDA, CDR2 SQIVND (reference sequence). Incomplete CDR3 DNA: TGTGCCAGTAGTATAGGGCCAGGCATCAACACTGAA. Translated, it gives CASSIGPGINTE. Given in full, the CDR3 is CASSIGPGINTEAFF.

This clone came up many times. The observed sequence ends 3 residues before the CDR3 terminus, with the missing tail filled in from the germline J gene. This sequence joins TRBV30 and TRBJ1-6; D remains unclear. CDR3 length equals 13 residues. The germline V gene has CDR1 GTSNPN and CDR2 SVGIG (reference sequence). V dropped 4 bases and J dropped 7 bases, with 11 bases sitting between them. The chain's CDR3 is CAWTTPGNSPLHF. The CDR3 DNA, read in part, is TGTGCCTGGACGACACCGGGGAATTCACCC.

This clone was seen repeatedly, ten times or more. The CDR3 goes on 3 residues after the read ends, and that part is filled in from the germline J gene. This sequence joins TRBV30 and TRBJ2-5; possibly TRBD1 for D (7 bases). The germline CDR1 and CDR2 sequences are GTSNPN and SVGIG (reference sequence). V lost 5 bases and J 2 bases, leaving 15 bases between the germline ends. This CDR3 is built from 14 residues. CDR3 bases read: TGTGCCTGGGCGGGACAGCGGATTCAAGAGACC. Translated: CAWAGQRIQET. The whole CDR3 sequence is CAWAGQRIQETQYF. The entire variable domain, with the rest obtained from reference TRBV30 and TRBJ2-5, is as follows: SQTIHQWPATLVQPVGSPLSLECTVEGTSNPNLYWYRQAAGRGLQLLFYSVGIGQISSEVPQNLSASRPQDRQFILSSKKLLLSDSGFYLCAWAGQRIQETQYFGPGTRLLVL.

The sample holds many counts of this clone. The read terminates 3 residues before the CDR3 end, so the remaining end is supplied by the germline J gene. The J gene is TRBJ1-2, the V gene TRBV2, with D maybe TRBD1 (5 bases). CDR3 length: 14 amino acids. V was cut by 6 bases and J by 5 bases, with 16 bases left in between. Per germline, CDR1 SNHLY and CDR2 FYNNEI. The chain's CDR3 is CASSGGVAEYGYTF. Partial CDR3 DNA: TGTGCCAGCAGCGGGGGGGTCGCAGAGTATGGC.

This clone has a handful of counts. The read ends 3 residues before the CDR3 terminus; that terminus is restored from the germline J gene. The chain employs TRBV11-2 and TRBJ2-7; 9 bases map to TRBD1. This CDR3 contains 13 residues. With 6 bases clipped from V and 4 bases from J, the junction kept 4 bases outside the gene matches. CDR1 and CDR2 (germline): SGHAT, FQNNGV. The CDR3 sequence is CASSTGGEYEQYF. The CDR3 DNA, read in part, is TGTGCCAGCAGTACAGGGGGCGAGTACGAG.

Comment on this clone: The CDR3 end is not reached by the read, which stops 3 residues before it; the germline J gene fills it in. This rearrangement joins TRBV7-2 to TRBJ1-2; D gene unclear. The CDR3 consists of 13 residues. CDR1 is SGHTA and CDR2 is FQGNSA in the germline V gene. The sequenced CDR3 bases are TGTGCCAGCAGCTTTTTCTCCGCAGATACC. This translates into CASSFFSADT. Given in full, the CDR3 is CASSFFSADTYTF. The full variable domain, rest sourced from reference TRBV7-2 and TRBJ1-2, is GAGVSQSPSNKVTEKGKDVELRCDPISGHTALYWYRQSLGQGLEFLIYFQGNSAPDKSGLPSDRFSAERTGGSVSTLTIQRTQQEDSAVYLCASSFFSADTYTFGSGTRLTVV.

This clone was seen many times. The CDR3 DNA, read in part, is TGTGCCAGCAGTAACGGACTAGCGGGAGGGCAGTGGGAGACC. This codes for CASSNGLAGGQWET. The CDR3 as a whole reads CASSNGLAGGQWETQYF. The chain has TRBV2 and TRBJ2-5; TRBD2 matches at 15 bases. The read gets to within 3 residues of the CDR3 end, and the germline J gene fills in the rest. This CDR3 has 17 residues. Trimming took 5 bases from V and 5 from J; bases not matched to a gene: 9. Germline CDR1 SNHLY, CDR2 FYNNEI.

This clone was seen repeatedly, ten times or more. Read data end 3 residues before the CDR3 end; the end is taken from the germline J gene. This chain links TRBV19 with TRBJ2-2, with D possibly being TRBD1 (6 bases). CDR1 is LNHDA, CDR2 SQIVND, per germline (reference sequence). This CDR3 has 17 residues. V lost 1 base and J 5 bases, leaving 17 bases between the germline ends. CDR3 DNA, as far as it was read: TGTGCCAGTAGTATAGCCCAACCCGGACAGCGGACCGGGGAG. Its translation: CASSIAQPGQRTGE. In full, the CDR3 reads CASSIAQPGQRTGELFF. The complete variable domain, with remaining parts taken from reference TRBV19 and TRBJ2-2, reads DGGITQSPKYLFRKEGQNVTLSCEQNLNHDAMYWYRQDPGQGLRLIYYSQIVNDFQKGDIAEGYSVSREKKESFPLTVTSAQKNPTAFYLCASSIAQPGQRTGELFFGEGSRLTVL.

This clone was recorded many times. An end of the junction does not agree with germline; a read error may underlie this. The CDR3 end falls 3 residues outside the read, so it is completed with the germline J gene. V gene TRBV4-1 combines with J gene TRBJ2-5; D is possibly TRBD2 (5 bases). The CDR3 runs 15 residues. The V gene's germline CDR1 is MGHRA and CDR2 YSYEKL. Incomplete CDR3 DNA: TGCACCAGCAGCCAGGCCCTAGCTAGCCAAGAGACC. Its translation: CTSSQALASQET. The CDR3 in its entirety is CTSSQALASQETQYF.

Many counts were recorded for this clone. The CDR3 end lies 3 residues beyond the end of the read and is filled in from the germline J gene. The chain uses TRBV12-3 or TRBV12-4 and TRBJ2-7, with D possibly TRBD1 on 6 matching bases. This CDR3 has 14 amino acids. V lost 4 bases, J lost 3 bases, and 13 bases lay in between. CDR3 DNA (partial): TGTGCCAGCAGTTATACAGGGAAATTCTACGAG. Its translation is CASSYTGKFYE. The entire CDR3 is CASSYTGKFYEQYF.

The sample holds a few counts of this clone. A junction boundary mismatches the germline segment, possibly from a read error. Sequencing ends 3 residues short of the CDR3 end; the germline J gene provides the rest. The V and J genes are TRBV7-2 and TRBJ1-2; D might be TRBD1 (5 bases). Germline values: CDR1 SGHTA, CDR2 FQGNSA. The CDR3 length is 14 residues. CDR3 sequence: CASNAGVSNYSYTF. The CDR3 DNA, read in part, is TGTGCCAGCAATGCGGGGGTATCCAACTATAGC.

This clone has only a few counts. The CDR3 here is CSARGRTDTYTF. The DNA read from the CDR3 is TGCAGTGCTAGAGGACGGACAGATACC. The J gene is TRBJ1-2, the V gene TRBV20-1; TRBD1 is a possible D gene (6 bases). The missing CDR3 end, 3 residues past where the read stops, is filled in from the germline J gene. The CDR3 is 12 residues long. Looked up from germline, CDR1 is DFQATT and CDR2 is SNEGSKA (reference sequence).

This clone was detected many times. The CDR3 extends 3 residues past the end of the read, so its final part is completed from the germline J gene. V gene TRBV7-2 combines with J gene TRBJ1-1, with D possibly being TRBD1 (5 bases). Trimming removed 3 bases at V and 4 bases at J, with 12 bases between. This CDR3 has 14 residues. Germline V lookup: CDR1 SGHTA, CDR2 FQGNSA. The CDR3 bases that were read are TGTGCCAGCAGCTTTTTGGGGGGGGGCACTGAA. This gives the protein CASSFLGGGTE. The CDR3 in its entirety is CASSFLGGGTEAFF.

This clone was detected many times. The CDR3 protein is CASAGGAGFTGELFF. The part of the CDR3 DNA that was read is TGTGCCAGTGCAGGGGGCGCCGGGTTCACCGGGGAG. The rearrangement links TRBV2 to TRBJ2-2; TRBD1 matches 8 bases. With the read ending 3 residues before the CDR3 end, the germline J gene is used to fill in that end. The CDR3 consists of 15 residues. V trimming: 9 bases; J trimming: 4 bases; junction bases outside the gene matches: 10. The germline gives CDR1 SNHLY, CDR2 FYNNEI.

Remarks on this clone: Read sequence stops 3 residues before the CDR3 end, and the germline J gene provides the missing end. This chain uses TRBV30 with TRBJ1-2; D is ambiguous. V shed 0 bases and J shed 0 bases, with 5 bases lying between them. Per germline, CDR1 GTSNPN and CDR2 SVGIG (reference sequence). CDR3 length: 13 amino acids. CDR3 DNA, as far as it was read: TGTGCCTGGAGTGTAGCGGCTAACTATGGC. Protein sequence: CAWSVAANYG. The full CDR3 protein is CAWSVAANYGYTF.

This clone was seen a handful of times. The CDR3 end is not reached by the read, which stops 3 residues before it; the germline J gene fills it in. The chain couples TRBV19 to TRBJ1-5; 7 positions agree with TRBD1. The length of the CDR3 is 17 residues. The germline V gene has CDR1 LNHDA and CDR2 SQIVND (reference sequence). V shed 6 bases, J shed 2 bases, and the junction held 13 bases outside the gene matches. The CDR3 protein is CASRGRGGGRGNQPQHF. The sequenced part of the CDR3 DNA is TGTGCCAGTAGGGGCCGGGGAGGGGGCAGGGGCAATCAGCCC.

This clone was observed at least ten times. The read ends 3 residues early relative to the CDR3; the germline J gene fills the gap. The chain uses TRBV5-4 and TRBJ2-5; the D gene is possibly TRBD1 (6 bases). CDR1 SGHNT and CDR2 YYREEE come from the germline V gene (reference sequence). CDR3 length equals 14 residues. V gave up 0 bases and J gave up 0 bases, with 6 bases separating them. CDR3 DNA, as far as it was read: TGTGCCAGCAGCTTGGAGGGGGACCAAGAGACC. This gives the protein CASSLEGDQET. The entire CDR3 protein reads CASSLEGDQETQYF.

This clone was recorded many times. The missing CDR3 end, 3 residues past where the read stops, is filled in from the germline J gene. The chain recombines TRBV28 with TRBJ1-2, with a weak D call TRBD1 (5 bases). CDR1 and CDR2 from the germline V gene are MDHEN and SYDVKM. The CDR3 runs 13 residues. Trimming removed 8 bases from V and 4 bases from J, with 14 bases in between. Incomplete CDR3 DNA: TGTGCCAGCGGGGAGGGGTTCCGCTATGGC. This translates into CASGEGFRYG. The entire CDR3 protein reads CASGEGFRYGYTF.

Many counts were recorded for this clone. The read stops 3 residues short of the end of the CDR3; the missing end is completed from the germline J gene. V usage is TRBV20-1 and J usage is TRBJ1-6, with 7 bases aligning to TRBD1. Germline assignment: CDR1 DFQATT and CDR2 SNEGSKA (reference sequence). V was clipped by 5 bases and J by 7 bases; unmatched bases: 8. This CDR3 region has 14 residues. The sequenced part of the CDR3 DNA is TGCAGTGCTCAGGACAGGCCTTCGAATTCACCC. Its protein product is CSAQDRPSNSP. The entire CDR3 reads CSAQDRPSNSPLHF.

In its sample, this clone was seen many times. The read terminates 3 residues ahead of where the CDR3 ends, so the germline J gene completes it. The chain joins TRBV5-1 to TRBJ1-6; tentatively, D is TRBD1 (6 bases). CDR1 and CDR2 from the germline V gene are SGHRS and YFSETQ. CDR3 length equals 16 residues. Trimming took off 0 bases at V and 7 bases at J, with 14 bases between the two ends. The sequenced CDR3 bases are TGCGCCAGCAGCTTGGGAGGGGGAATGGAAAATTCACCC. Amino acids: CASSLGGGMENSP. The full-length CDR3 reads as CASSLGGGMENSPLHF.

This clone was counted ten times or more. The covered CDR3 bases are TGCGCCAGCAGCTTGGACTTTAACAGGGGTGATGGC. Its protein is CASSLDFNRGDG. In full, the CDR3 reads CASSLDFNRGDGYTF. The chain couples TRBV5-1 to TRBJ1-2; 7 bases fit TRBD1. Read data end 3 residues before the CDR3 end; the end is taken from the germline J gene. Trimming took 0 bases from V and 6 from J; bases not matched to a gene: 8. The CDR3 sequence is 15 residues long. Germline lookup yields CDR1 SGHRS and CDR2 YFSETQ.

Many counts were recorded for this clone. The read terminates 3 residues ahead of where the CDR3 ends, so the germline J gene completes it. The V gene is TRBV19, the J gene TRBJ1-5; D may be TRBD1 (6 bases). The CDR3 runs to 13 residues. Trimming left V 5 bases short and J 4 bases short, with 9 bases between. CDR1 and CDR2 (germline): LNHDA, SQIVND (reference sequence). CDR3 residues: CASSWTENQPQHF. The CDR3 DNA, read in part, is TGTGCCAGTAGTTGGACAGAAAATCAGCCC.

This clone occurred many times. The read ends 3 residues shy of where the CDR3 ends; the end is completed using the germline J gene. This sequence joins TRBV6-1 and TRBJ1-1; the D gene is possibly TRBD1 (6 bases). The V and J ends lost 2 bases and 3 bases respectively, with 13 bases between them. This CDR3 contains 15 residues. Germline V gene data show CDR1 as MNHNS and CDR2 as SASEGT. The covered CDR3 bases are TGTGCCAGCAGTGAATGGGGGCCCGCCTACACTGAA. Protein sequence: CASSEWGPAYTE. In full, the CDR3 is CASSEWGPAYTEAFF.

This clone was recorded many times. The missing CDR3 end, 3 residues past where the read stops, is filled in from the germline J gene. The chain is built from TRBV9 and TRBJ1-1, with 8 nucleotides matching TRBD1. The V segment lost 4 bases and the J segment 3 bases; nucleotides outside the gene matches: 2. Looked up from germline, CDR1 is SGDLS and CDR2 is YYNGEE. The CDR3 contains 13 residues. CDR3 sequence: CASSIRGHTEAFF. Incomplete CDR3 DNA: TGTGCCAGCAGCATCAGGGGGCACACTGAA.

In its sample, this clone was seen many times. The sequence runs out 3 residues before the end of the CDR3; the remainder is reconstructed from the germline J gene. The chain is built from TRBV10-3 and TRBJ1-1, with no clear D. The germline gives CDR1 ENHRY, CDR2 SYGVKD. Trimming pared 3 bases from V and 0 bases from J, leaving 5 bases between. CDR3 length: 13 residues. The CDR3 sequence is CAISDGLNTEAFF. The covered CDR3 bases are TGTGCCATCAGTGACGGGTTGAACACTGAA.

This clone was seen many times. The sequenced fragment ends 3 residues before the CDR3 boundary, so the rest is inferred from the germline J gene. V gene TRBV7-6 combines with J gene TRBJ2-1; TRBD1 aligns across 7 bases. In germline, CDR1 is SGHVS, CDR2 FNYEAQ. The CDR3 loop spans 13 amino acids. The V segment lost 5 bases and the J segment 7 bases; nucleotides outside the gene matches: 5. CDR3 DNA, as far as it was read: TGTGCCAGCAGCATCCTACAGGGGAATGAG. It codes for CASSILQGNE. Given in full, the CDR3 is CASSILQGNEQFF.

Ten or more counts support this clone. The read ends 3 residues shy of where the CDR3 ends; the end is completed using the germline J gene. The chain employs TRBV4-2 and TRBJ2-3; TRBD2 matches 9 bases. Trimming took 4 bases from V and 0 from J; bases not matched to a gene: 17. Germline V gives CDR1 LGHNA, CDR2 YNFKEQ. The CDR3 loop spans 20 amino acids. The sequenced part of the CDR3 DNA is TGTGCCAGCAGCCCACGTCTAGCGGGACGAGGCTACGGGAGCACAGATACG. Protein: CASSPRLAGRGYGSTDT. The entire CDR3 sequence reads CASSPRLAGRGYGSTDTQYF.

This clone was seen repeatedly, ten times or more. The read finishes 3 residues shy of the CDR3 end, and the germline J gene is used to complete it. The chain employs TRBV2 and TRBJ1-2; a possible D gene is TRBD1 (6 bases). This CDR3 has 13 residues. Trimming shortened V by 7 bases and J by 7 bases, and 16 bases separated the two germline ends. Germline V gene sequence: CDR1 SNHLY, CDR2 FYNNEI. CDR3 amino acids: CASIPTGFPGYTF. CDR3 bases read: TGTGCCAGCATCCCCACAGGGTTCCCTGGC. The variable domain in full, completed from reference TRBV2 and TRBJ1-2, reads EPEVTQTPSHQVTQMGQEVILRCVPISNHLYFYWYRQILGQKVEFLVSFYNNEISEKSEIFDDQFSVERPDGSNFTLKIRSTKLEDSAMYFCASIPTGFPGYTFGSGTRLTVV.